This is a list of T cell receptor beta chains from one sample in a study of blood T cells in healthy people across ages. MiXCR, run by TCRdb on the 5' RACE reads, gives a single entry per CDR3 protein. The sample has just under 750,000 distinct CDR3 sequences; roughly 20% are singletons. The sequenced sample consisted of blood. Receptors originate from a man in his 70s in good health. Each CDR3 is given with its conserved first and last residue.

v_call cdr3_length cdr3_aa
TRBV28 15 CASRAGKGTNQPQHF
TRBV28 13 CASVRTGRDEQYF
TRBV21-1 15 CASSNVGRGREKLFF
TRBV20-1 15 CSASPGTSGYNEQFF
TRBV6-5 14 CASRGTRNTGELFF
TRBV30 15 CAWSLGFGNQETQCF
TRBV4-3 13 CASSQRGRNEAFF
TRBV7-2 12 CASRRDDPGYTF
TRBV19 14 CASSDRREQETQYF
TRBV2 15 CASSEIEGRDYEQYF
TRBV28 16 CASSPWGQGEYNEQFF
TRBV29-1 14 CSVEDDRVRDGYTF
TRBV7-2 15 CASSAGLAGNNEQFF
TRBV20-1 15 CSAPNRRGAGNEQYF
TRBV18 17 CASSVNGGMYSNQPQHF
TRBV10-2 14 CASGSLVNQETQYF
TRBV5-6 15 CASRFRLTMNTEAFF
TRBV7-2 16 CASSLDVRAANEKLFF
TRBV24-1 13 CATSEYGADTQYF
TRBV7-9 14 CASSFPGTGRGYTF
TRBV7-9 16 CASSPRGRATNEKLFF
TRBV11-1 14 CASSRQRGQETQYF
TRBV14 14 CASSYDRVQETQYF
TRBV7-9 15 CATEHFSTSSYEQYF
TRBV28 18 CASSLWPTRQRYSDTQYF
TRBV29-1 13 CSVNSSGPREQFF
TRBV10-3 15 CAISGSGTNGYTQYF
TRBV20-1 16 CSAHLAGGRSYNEQFF
TRBV10-1 14 CASSESQGRTEAFF
TRBV5-1 18 CASSLGGGTSPTNEKLFF
TRBV3-1 15 CASSFGQGMIQPQHF
TRBV5-1 13 CASSLGQANIQYF
TRBV12-3/TRBV12-4 13 CASTREVQETQYF
TRBV12-3/TRBV12-4 13 CASSPYAGQPQHF
TRBV18 15 CASSPGTSGNNEQFF
TRBV7-6 15 CTSSLGNGVTDTQYF
TRBV7-2 14 CASSLVGDWDTQYF
TRBV5-1 16 CASSRGLAGDTDTQYF
TRBV20-1 15 CSARDWRSSGNTIYF